This TCR beta chain was sequenced in a study of cytomegalovirus exposure and HLA in healthy donors. Broader study findings: Cytomegalovirus status, reportedly, was diagnosed with high specificity and sensitivity by the classifier. While the bulk of TCR sequences proved rare, some public TCRs turned up in many donors.

With respect to this clone: Its antigen remains unidentified.

A multiplex PCR was run with 60 Vbeta primers and 13 Jbeta primers. The method was immunoSEQ multiplex PCR; TCRdb's version includes in-frame clones alone and lacks a portion of them. The sample consists of approximately 150,000 clones, 70% to 90% of them appearing once. This CDR3 has 15 amino acids. From germline, CDR1 is GTSNPN and CDR2 SVGIG (reference sequence). V trimming: 0 bases; J trimming: 5 bases; junction bases outside the gene matches: 7. The sequence was obtained from a woman between 25 and 40 years old in good health and CMV-seropositive. The sample was PBMCs. The rearrangement links TRBV30 to TRBJ1-5, with 7 bases matching TRBD1. Here the CDR3 reads CAWSVMGTVDQPQHF. In DNA, the CDR3 is TGTGCCTGGAGTGTAATGGGGACAGTGGATCAGCCCCAGCATTTT.